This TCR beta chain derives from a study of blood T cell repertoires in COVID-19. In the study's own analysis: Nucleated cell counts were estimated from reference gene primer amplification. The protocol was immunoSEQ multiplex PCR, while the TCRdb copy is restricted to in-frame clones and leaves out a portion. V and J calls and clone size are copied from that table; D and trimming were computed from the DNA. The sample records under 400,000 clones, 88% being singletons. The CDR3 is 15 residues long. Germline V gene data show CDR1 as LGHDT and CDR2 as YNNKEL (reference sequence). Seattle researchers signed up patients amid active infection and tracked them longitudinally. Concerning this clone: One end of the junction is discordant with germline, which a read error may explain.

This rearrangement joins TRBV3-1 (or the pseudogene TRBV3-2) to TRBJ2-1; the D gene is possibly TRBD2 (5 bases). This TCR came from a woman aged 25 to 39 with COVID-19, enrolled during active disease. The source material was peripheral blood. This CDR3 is CASSQSGESYNGQFF. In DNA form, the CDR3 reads TGTGCCAGCAGCCAGAGTGGGGAGTCCTACAATGGGCAGTTCTTC.